Detailed here is one T cell receptor (beta chain). Antigen unknown. The data were obtained in a study of response to subunit inactivated influenza vaccine. Study-level points and caveats: The authors proposed limited new T cell recruitment per seasonal influenza vaccination.

Germline V gene sequence: CDR1 SQVTM, CDR2 ANQGSEA. Between the trimmed V and J ends, which lost 2 bases and 4 bases, there was a span of 14 bases. The CDR3 covers 14 residues. MiXCR, run by TCRdb on the RT-PCR reads, gives a single entry per CDR3 protein. In the table there are over 450,000 distinct CDR3 sequences, approximately 12% of which are singletons. The sample here was PBMCs from blood, taken roughly 45 days after vaccination. The sequence derives from a man between 45 and 60 years old who received an inactivated influenza vaccine. The genes are TRBV29-1 and TRBJ1-1; D possibly corresponds to TRBD1 (5 bases). The CDR3 sequence: CSVEMLGVGTEAFF. CDR3 bases: TGCAGCGTTGAAATGTTAGGGGTGGGCACTGAAGCTTTCTTT.